This T cell receptor beta chain was documented in a study of T-cell reconstitution after alpha-beta-depleted transplantation in children. Researchers prepared the TCRbeta library using unique molecular identifiers, the study reports. TCRdb passed the PCR reads through MiXCR, listing each CDR3 protein once. The top ten hold 7.5% of the sample, which has hundreds of thousands of distinct CDR3 sequences, roughly 9.1% seen once. CDR3 length: 14 residues. Looked up from germline, CDR1 is SGHKS and CDR2 is YYEKEE (reference sequence). V was pared by 4 bases and J by 3 bases, with 14 bases between. This clonotype was detected ten times or more.

Specimen: PBMCs, collected before TCRalphabeta/CD19-depleted stem cell transplant. This rearrangement joins TRBV5-5 to TRBJ2-7, with a tentative D call TRBD2 (6 bases). This receptor was taken from a boy in the first two years of life with acute myeloid leukemia, due to receive a stem cell transplant. The CDR3 nucleotides read TGTGCCAGCAGCCGGGAGTTCGGTCGCTACGAGCAGTACTTC. This gives the protein CASSREFGRYEQYF.